The 30 T cell receptor beta chains presented below share a single source sample, sequenced in a study of blood T cell repertoires in COVID-19 (dated by TCRdb to the early 2020s). The library was obtained by the immunoSEQ multiplex PCR assay. Sourced from immuneACCESS, this table was stored by TCRdb with only in-frame sequences that have V and J called. A share of the clones is absent; for the studies checked, an unresolved V gene accounts for under half, and the remainder has no known explanation. The sample table contains 230,000 or so clones; only one count was recorded for 70% to 90% of them. Approximately 6.6% of the sample is in the top ten clones. Material for sequencing was PBMCs or T cells enriched from blood (not recorded which). The receptors were gathered from a woman aged 45-65 years who had been exposed to COVID-19.

The V call is TRBV14, the J call TRBJ1-2; TRBD1 agrees at 10 bases. The CDR3 extends over 15 amino acids. Trimming took 1 base from V and 4 from J; bases not matched to a gene: 3. Germline CDR1 is SGHDN and CDR2 is FVKESK. CDR3 sequence (DNA): TGTGCCAGCAGCCAAGGGACAGGGGGGGGCTATGGCTACACCTTC. This codes for CASSQGTGGGYGYTF.

The rearrangement joins TRBV9 to TRBJ1-1, with 7 bases aligning to TRBD1. From germline, CDR1 is SGDLS and CDR2 YYNGEE. The V gene end was trimmed by 4 bases and the J gene end by 5 bases; junction bases not matched to a gene: 8. CDR3 length equals 14 residues. CDR3 nucleotides: TGTGCCAGCAGCCCCGAGACAGGGATAACTGAAGCTTTCTTT. Translating it yields CASSPETGITEAFF.

The V call is TRBV3-1 (or the pseudogene TRBV3-2), the J call TRBJ2-7; D is possibly TRBD2 (5 bases). This CDR3 is 15 amino acids long. V was shortened by 2 bases and J by 0 bases, with 11 bases between the two germline ends. Germline loops: CDR1 LGHDT, CDR2 YNNKEL (reference sequence). CDR3 loop: CASSQMFRGSYEQYF. The DNA of the CDR3 is TGTGCCAGCAGCCAAATGTTCCGGGGCTCCTACGAGCAGTACTTC.

This clone has more than one count but fewer than ten. The chain recombines TRBV3-1 (or the pseudogene TRBV3-2) with TRBJ2-6; no firm D call. The CDR3 is 18 amino acids. The germline V gene has CDR1 LGHDT and CDR2 YNNKEL (reference sequence). V shed 4 bases and J shed 0 bases, with 16 bases lying between them. The CDR3, as DNA: TGTGCCAGCAGCCGGTGCGAACGGTCCGCCTCTGGGGCCAACGTCCTGACTTTC. Encoded protein: CASSRCERSASGANVLTF.

V and J are TRBV19 and TRBJ2-4; TRBD2 might be the D (6 bases). CDR1 and CDR2 from the germline V gene are LNHDA and SQIVND (reference sequence). The CDR3 runs 16 residues. With 3 bases removed from V and 2 bases from J, the gap between germline ends came to 14 bases. The CDR3 DNA is TGTGCCAGTAGTATCCAAGGGAGGCGGCCCAAAAACATTCAGTACTTC. It encodes CASSIQGRRPKNIQYF.

This clone was seen more than once but under ten times. The CDR3 DNA follows: TGTGCCAGCAGTTACCCTATTATTCCGGGACAGGGGGACACTGAAGCTTTCTTT. Translation gives CASSYPIIPGQGDTEAFF. The V call is TRBV6-2 or TRBV6-3, the J call TRBJ1-1; 11 positions match TRBD1. Trimming took 2 bases from V and 3 from J; bases not matched to a gene: 11. The CDR3 extends over 18 amino acids. CDR1 is MNHEY and CDR2 is SVGEGT in the germline V gene.

The chain couples TRBV29-1 to TRBJ2-1; D is ambiguous. Germline values: CDR1 SQVTM, CDR2 ANQGSEA. This CDR3 region has 11 residues. With 4 bases removed from V and 8 bases from J, the gap between germline ends came to 9 bases. DNA of the CDR3: TGCAGCGTTGTTTACAGAGATGAGCAGTTCTTC. It translates to CSVVYRDEQFF.

Remarks on this clone: The junction does not match germline at one end; this may be a read error. The chain joins TRBV10-2 to TRBJ2-7; D possibly corresponds to TRBD1 (5 bases). This CDR3 has 13 residues. The germline V gene has CDR1 WSHSY and CDR2 SAAADI. The CDR3 loop reads CASSEVQGISELF. The CDR3 coding sequence is TGCGCCAGCAGTGAGGTCCAGGGTATTTCCGAGCTCTTC.

The chain couples TRBV15 to TRBJ1-2, with D possibly matching TRBD1 (6 bases). V was clipped by 5 bases and J by 2 bases, with 15 bases between them. The germline V gene encodes CDR1 LNHNV and CDR2 YYDKDF (reference sequence). The CDR3 has 15 residues. The CDR3 is CATSLNGGANYGYTF. The CDR3 DNA sequence: TGTGCCACCAGCTTAAATGGGGGGGCGAACTATGGCTACACCTTC. The whole variable domain, filled in from reference TRBV15 and TRBJ1-2, reads DAMVIQNPRYQVTQFGKPVTLSCSQTLNHNVMYWYQQKSSQAPKLLFHYYDKDFNNEADTPDNFQSRRPNTSFCFLDIRSPGLGDTAMYLCATSLNGGANYGYTFGSGTRLTVV.

CDR3 protein: CAWSVLVQETQYF. The CDR3 DNA follows: TGTGCCTGGAGTGTACTGGTGCAAGAGACCCAGTACTTC. The chain is built from TRBV30 and TRBJ2-5; D remains ambiguous. The V and J ends lost 0 bases and 2 bases respectively, with 7 bases between them. This CDR3 region has 13 residues. The V gene's germline CDR1 is GTSNPN and CDR2 SVGIG (reference sequence).

CDR3 bases: TGTGCCAGCAGCACCGGGGGCTCCTACGAGCAGTACTTC. Residues: CASSTGGSYEQYF. V is TRBV7-9 and J is TRBJ2-7, with D perhaps TRBD2 (6 bases). Between the trimmed V and J ends, which lost 5 bases and 0 bases, there was a span of 8 bases. This CDR3 contains 13 residues. Germline V gene sequence: CDR1 SEHNR, CDR2 FQNEAQ (reference sequence). Based on the CDR3 plus reference TRBV7-9 and TRBJ2-7, the full variable domain is DTGVSQNPRHKITKRGQNVTFRCDPISEHNRLYWYRQTLGQGPEFLTYFQNEAQLEKSRLLSDRFSAERPKGSFSTLEIQRTEQGDSAMYLCASSTGGSYEQYFGPGTRLTVT.

The chain employs TRBV10-2 and TRBJ1-6; no clear D gene. Per the germline V gene, CDR1 is WSHSY and CDR2 is SAAADI. The CDR3 sequence is 14 residues long. The V gene lost 9 bases and the J gene lost 0 bases, with 9 bases spanning the gap. The CDR3 loop reads CASLPSSYNSPLHF. The CDR3 nucleotides read TGCGCCAGTCTTCCGAGCTCCTATAATTCACCCCTCCACTTT.

The CDR3 DNA reads TGTGCCACCAGTGATCCCCGGGACTCCCAAGAGACCCAGTACTTC. Protein: CATSDPRDSQETQYF. The V gene is TRBV24-1, the J gene TRBJ2-5, with a tentative D call TRBD2 (6 bases). The CDR3 is made up of 15 amino acids. V lost 3 bases, J lost 1 base, and 11 bases lay in between. Germline V gene lookup returns CDR1 KGHDR and CDR2 SFDVKD.

The genes are TRBV19 and TRBJ1-5; weak D call: TRBD1 (6 bases). Deletions cut 3 bases from V and 5 bases from J, with 11 bases between. The CDR3 spans 14 residues. From germline, CDR1 is LNHDA and CDR2 SQIVND (reference sequence). DNA for the CDR3: TGTGCCAGTAGTATCGTACAGGGAGATCAGCCCCAGCATTTT. It specifies CASSIVQGDQPQHF.

This clone was seen a handful of times. This chain uses TRBV27 with TRBJ2-7; D is ambiguous. Germline V gene data show CDR1 as MNHEY and CDR2 as SMNVEV (reference sequence). The V gene lost 2 bases and the J gene lost 2 bases, with 7 bases spanning the gap. This CDR3 comprises 13 residues. In DNA, the CDR3 is TGTGCCAGCAGTTTAGGCAGCGCCTACGAGCAGTACTTC. Translated: CASSLGSAYEQYF.

The chain employs TRBV29-1 and TRBJ1-2, with D possibly being TRBD1 (5 bases). V was trimmed by 6 bases and J by 4 bases, leaving 9 bases between them. This CDR3 contains 11 residues. The germline V gene has CDR1 SQVTM and CDR2 ANQGSEA. The CDR3 loop is CSVREGYGYTF. In DNA, the CDR3 is TGCAGCGTCAGGGAAGGCTATGGCTACACCTTC.

The rearrangement links TRBV6-5 to TRBJ2-7; 8 bases map to TRBD1. CDR3 size: 15 residues. The V and J ends lost 4 bases and 3 bases, in that order; junction bases with no gene match: 8. Germline V lookup: CDR1 MNHEY, CDR2 SVGAGI. DNA of the CDR3: TGTGCCAGCAGTTCCCCTGGACAGGGTCGCTACGAGCAGTACTTC. This translates into CASSSPGQGRYEQYF.

V usage is TRBV5-1 and J usage is TRBJ1-4; D is ambiguous. Per the germline V gene, CDR1 is SGHRS and CDR2 is YFSETQ. V was pared by 5 bases and J by 8 bases, with 19 bases between. The CDR3 length is 15 residues. The CDR3 is CASRASDLVGEKLFF. The CDR3 DNA reads TGCGCCAGCAGAGCCTCGGACTTGGTAGGGGAAAAACTGTTTTTT.

The V and J genes are TRBV3-1 (or the pseudogene TRBV3-2) and TRBJ2-1; D perhaps matches TRBD1 (6 bases). The germline V gene has CDR1 LGHDT and CDR2 YNNKEL (reference sequence). The CDR3 sequence is 15 residues long. V was pared by 1 base and J by 7 bases, with 14 bases between. CDR3 in amino acids: CASSQGGGAGNEQFF. The CDR3 nucleotides read TGTGCCAGCAGCCAAGGTGGGGGCGCGGGTAATGAGCAGTTCTTC.

The sample holds a few counts of this clone. The CDR3 reads CASRTTAFTGELFF. As DNA, the CDR3 is TGTGCCAGCAGAACGACAGCTTTCACCGGGGAGCTGTTTTTT. V usage is TRBV27 and J usage is TRBJ2-2; TRBD1 might be the D (5 bases). Per the germline V gene, CDR1 is MNHEY and CDR2 is SMNVEV (reference sequence). The CDR3 runs 14 residues. Trimming pared 6 bases from V and 4 bases from J, leaving 12 bases between.

This chain uses TRBV9 with TRBJ2-1; D gene unclear. The CDR3 is 14 amino acids. Trimming took off 0 bases at V and 4 bases at J, with 8 bases between the two ends. In germline, CDR1 is SGDLS, CDR2 YYNGEE. CDR3 in amino acids: CASSVGSVYNEQFF. The CDR3, as DNA: TGTGCCAGCAGCGTAGGATCGGTTTACAATGAGCAGTTCTTC.

The chain carries TRBV7-2 and TRBJ2-7; 10 nucleotides agree with TRBD1. The CDR3 is made up of 17 amino acids. The J segment lost 5 bases and the V segment lost 3 bases, leaving 13 bases of the junction unmatched. Per the germline V gene, CDR1 is SGHTA and CDR2 is FQGNSA. The CDR3 nucleotides read TGTGCCAGCAGCTTGAGAACCGGGACAGGGGACCCCCACGAGCAGTACTTC. This encodes CASSLRTGTGDPHEQYF.

The rearrangement joins TRBV13 to TRBJ2-7, with 10 bases identical to TRBD1. This CDR3 region has 15 residues. The V and J ends lost 5 bases and 2 bases, in that order; junction bases with no gene match: 6. Germline CDR1 is PRHDT and CDR2 is FYEKMQ (reference sequence). The CDR3 DNA sequence: TGTGCCAGCAGCCCCTCGGGACAGGGGACCTACGAGCAGTACTTC. It translates to CASSPSGQGTYEQYF.

The rearrangement links TRBV6-2 or TRBV6-3 to TRBJ2-7; 8 nucleotides line up with TRBD1. The CDR3 loop spans 17 amino acids. The V segment lost 5 bases and the J segment 3 bases; nucleotides outside the gene matches: 15. The germline V gene encodes CDR1 MNHEY and CDR2 SVGEGT. In DNA, the CDR3 is TGTGCCAGCAGTAGGACAGGGTTGATCAAAGGACTCTACGAGCAGTACTTC. Translated, it gives CASSRTGLIKGLYEQYF.

A word on this clone: The same CDR3 can be traced to other DNA sequences in this sample. V gene TRBV11-2 combines with J gene TRBJ2-5; 8 bases map to TRBD2. Trimming cost V 5 bases and J 4 bases; bases outside gene matches: 3. Germline lookup yields CDR1 SGHAT and CDR2 FQNNGV. The CDR3 totals 13 residues. The CDR3 reads CASSPGGVETQYF. CDR3 in DNA: TGTGCCAGCAGCCCGGGGGGGGTAGAGACCCAGTACTTC.

The chain links TRBV9 to TRBJ1-1; D possibly corresponds to TRBD1 (6 bases). There are 14 residues in the CDR3. The ends were cut back, 3 bases at V and 5 bases at J, with 14 bases in the middle. Germline CDR1 is SGDLS and CDR2 is YYNGEE. CDR3 protein: CASSALTGRTEAFF. The CDR3 DNA reads as TGTGCCAGCAGCGCCCTAACAGGGAGAACTGAAGCTTTCTTT.

The chain couples TRBV3-1 (or the pseudogene TRBV3-2) to TRBJ2-1, with 10 bases matching TRBD2. Germline CDR1 is LGHDT and CDR2 is YNNKEL (reference sequence). Losses at the gene ends were 7 bases for V and 9 bases for J; bases not matched to a gene: 9. The CDR3 sequence is 14 residues long. CDR3: CASKAGGPVSEQFF. The CDR3 DNA is TGTGCCAGCAAAGCGGGGGGGCCGGTGAGTGAGCAGTTCTTC.

V is TRBV12-3 or TRBV12-4 and J is TRBJ2-5; maybe TRBD2 (5 bases). Deletions cut 2 bases from V and 7 bases from J, with 8 bases between. The length of the CDR3 is 12 residues. CDR3 region: CASSLRGGTQYF. As DNA, the CDR3 is TGTGCCAGCAGTTTACGGGGTGGGACCCAGTACTTC.

This chain links TRBV7-3 with TRBJ2-3; no definite D call. CDR3 length: 14 amino acids. Trimming pared 0 bases from V and 5 bases from J, leaving 9 bases between. CDR1 SGHTA and CDR2 FQGTGA come from the germline V gene. This CDR3 reads CASSLTGSLDTQYF. CDR3 nucleotides: TGTGCCAGCAGCTTAACTGGTTCACTAGATACGCAGTATTTT.

V and J are TRBV6-5 and TRBJ2-1, with a possible D match to TRBD2 (5 bases). CDR1 MNHEY and CDR2 SVGAGI come from the germline V gene. The CDR3 extends over 16 amino acids. Trimming stripped 0 bases from V and 0 bases from J, with 9 bases between. The CDR3 is CASSYSIASSYNEQFF. DNA of the CDR3: TGTGCCAGCAGTTACTCGATAGCGAGCTCCTACAATGAGCAGTTCTTC.